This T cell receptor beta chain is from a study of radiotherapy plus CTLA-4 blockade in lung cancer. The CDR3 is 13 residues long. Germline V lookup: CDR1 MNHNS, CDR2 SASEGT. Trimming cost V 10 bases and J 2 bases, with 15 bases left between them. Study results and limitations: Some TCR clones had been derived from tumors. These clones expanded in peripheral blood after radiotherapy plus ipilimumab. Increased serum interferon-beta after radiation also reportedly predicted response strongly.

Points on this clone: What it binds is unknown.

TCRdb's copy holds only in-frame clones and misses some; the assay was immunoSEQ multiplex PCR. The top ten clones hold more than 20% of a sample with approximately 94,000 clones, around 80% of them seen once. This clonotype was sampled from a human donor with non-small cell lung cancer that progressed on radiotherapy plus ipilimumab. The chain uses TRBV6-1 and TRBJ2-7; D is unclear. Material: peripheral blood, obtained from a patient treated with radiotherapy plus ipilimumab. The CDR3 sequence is CATRPDSAYEQYV. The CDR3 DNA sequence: TGTGCCACCCGACCCGACTCTGCCTACGAGCAGTACGTC.